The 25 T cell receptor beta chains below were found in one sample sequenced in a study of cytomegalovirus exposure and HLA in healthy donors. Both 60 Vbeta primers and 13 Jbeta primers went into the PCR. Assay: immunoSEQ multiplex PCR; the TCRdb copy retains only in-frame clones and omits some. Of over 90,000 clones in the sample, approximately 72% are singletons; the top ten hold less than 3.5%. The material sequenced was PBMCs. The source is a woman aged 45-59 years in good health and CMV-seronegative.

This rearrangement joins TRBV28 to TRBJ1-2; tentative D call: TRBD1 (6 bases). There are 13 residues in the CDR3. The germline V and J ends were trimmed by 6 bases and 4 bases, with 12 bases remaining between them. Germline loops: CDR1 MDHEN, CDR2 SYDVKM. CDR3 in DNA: TGTGCCAGCAGCGCAACAGGGTTCTATGGCTACACCTTC. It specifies CASSATGFYGYTF.

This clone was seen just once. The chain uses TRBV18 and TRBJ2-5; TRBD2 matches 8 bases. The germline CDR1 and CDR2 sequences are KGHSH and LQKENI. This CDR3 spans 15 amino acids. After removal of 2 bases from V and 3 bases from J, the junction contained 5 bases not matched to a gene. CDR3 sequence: CASSPTAGVEETQYF. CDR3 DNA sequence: TGTGCCAGCTCACCAACAGCGGGAGTGGAAGAGACCCAGTACTTC. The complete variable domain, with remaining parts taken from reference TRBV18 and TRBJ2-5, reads NAGVMQNPRHLVRRRGQEARLRCSPMKGHSHVYWYRQLPEEGLKFMVYLQKENIIDESGMPKERFSAEFPKEGPSILRIQQVVRGDSAAYFCASSPTAGVEETQYFGPGTRLLVL.

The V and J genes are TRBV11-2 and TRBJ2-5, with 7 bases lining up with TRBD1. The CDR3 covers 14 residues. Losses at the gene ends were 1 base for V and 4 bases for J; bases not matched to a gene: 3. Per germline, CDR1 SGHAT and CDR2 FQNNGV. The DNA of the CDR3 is TGTGCCAGCAGCTTAGGGGCAGGGGGAGAGACCCAGTACTTC. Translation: CASSLGAGGETQYF.

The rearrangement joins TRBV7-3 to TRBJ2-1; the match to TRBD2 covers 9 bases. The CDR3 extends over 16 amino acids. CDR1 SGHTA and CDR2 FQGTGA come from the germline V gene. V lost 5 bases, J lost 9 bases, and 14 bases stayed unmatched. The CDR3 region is CASSPIGSGSWGEQFF. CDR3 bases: TGTGCCAGCAGCCCGATAGGTAGCGGGAGTTGGGGTGAGCAGTTCTTC.

The CDR3 DNA follows: TGTGCCAGCTCAACGGGGACAGGGTCCTACGAGCAGTACTTC. Protein: CASSTGTGSYEQYF. The rearrangement uses TRBV18 and TRBJ2-7, with 9 bases fitting TRBD1. Germline lookup yields CDR1 KGHSH and CDR2 LQKENI. J gave up 1 base and V 5 bases, and 3 bases lay outside the gene matches. CDR3 length equals 14 residues.

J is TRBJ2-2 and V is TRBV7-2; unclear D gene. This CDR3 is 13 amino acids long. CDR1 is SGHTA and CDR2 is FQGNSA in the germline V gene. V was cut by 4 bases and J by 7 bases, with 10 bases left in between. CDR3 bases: TGTGCCAGCAGCTCCGACTGGAACGGGGAGCTGTTTTTT. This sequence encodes CASSSDWNGELFF.

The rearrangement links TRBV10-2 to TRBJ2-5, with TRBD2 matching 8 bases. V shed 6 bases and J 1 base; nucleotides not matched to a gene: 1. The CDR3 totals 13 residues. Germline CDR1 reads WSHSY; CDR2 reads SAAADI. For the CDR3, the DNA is TGCGCCAGCAGAGGACTAGCCCAAGAGACCCAGTACTTC. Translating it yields CASRGLAQETQYF.

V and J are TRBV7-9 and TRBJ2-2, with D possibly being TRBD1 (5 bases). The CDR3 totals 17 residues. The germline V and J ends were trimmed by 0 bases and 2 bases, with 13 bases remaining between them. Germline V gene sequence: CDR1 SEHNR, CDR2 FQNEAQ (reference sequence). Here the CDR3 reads CASSLAQDSQNTGELFF. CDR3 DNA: TGTGCCAGCAGCTTAGCCCAAGACAGTCAAAACACCGGGGAGCTGTTTTTT.

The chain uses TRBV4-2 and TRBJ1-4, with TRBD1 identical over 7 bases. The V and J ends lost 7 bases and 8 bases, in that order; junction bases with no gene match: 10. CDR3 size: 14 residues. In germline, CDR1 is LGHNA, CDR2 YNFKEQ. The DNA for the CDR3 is TGTGCCAGCACCCTGCTGGGGACAGAGGAAAAACTGTTTTTT. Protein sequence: CASTLLGTEEKLFF.

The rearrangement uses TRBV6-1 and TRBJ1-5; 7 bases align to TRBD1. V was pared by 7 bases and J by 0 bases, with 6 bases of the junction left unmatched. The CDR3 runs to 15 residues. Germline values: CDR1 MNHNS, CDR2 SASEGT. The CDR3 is CASNRQGNSNQPQHF. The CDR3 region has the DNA TGTGCCAGCAATCGACAGGGTAATAGCAATCAGCCCCAGCATTTT.

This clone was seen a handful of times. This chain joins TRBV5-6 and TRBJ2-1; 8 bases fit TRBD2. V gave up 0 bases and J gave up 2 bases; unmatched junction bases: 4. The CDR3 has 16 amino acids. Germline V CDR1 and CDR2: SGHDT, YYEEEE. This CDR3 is CASSLDSGETYNEQFF. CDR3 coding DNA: TGTGCCAGCAGCTTGGATAGCGGGGAAACCTACAATGAGCAGTTCTTC.

The CDR3 reads CSAQGNPRITEAFF. In nucleotides, the CDR3 is TGCAGCGCCCAGGGAAACCCACGGATCACTGAAGCTTTCTTT. V is TRBV29-1 and J is TRBJ1-1; maybe TRBD1 (5 bases). This CDR3 contains 14 residues. CDR1 SQVTM and CDR2 ANQGSEA come from the germline V gene. Trimming shortened V by 7 bases and J by 4 bases, and 19 bases separated the two germline ends.

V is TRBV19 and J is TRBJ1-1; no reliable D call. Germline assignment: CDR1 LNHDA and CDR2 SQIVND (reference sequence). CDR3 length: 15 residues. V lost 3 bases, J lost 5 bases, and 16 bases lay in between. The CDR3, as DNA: TGTGCCAGTAGTATTAGCCGGGTAGGTCAGACTGAAGCTTTCTTT. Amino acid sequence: CASSISRVGQTEAFF.

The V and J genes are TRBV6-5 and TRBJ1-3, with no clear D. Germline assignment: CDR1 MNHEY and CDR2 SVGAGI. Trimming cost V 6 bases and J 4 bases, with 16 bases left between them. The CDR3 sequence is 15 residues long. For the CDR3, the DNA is TGTGCCAGCAGGGCAGACGTGGGAGACGGAAACACCATATATTTT. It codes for CASRADVGDGNTIYF.

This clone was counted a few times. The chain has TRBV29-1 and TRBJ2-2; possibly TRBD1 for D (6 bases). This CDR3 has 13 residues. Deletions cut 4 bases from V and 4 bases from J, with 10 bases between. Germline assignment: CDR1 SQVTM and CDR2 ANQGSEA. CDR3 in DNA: TGCAGCGTTGGGGACAAACTCACCGGGGAGCTGTTTTTT. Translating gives CSVGDKLTGELFF.

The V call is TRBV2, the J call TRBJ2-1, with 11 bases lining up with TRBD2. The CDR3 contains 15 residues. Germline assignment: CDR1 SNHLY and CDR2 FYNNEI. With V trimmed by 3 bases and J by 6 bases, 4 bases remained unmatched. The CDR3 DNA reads TGTGCCAGCAGTGAGAGTCTAGCGGGGGGCAATGAGCAGTTCTTC. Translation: CASSESLAGGNEQFF. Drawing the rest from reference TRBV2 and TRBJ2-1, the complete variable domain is EPEVTQTPSHQVTQMGQEVILRCVPISNHLYFYWYRQILGQKVEFLVSFYNNEISEKSEIFDDQFSVERPDGSNFTLKIRSTKLEDSAMYFCASSESLAGGNEQFFGPGTRLTVL.

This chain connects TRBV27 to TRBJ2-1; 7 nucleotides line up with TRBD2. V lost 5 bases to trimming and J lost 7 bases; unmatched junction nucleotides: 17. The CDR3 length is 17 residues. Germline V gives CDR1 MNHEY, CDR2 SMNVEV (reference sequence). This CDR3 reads CASSPIRLASQPNEQFF. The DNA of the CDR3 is TGTGCCAGCAGTCCTATTCGACTAGCATCCCAGCCAAATGAGCAGTTCTTC.

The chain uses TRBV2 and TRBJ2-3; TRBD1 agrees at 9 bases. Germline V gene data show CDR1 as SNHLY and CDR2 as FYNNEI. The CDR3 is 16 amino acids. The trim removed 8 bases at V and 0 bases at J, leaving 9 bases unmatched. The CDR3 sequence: CASQQGADFSTDTQYF. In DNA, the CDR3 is TGTGCCAGCCAACAGGGGGCGGACTTTAGCACAGATACGCAGTATTTT.

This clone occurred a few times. The CDR3, as DNA: TGTGCCAGCAGCCCGGGACAGCAGGTCACCGGGGAGCTGTTTTTT. Translated, it gives CASSPGQQVTGELFF. The rearrangement uses TRBV6-5 and TRBJ2-2; 7 nucleotides match TRBD1. Germline lookup yields CDR1 MNHEY and CDR2 SVGAGI. V lost 6 bases and J lost 4; bases outside the gene matches: 8. The CDR3 loop spans 15 amino acids.

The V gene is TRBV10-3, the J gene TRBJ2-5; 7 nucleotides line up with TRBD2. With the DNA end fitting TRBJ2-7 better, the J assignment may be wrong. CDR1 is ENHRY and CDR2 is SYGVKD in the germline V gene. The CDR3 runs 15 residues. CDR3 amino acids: CAISETSAAAYEQYF. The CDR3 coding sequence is TGTGCCATCAGTGAGACTAGCGCGGCGGCCTACGAGCAGTACTTC.

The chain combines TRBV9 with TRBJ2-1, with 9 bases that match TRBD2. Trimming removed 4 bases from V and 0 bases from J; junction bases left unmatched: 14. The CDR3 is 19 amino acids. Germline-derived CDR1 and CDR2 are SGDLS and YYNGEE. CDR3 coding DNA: TGTGCCAGCAGCCCTCACTTAGCGGGAGACGTCGGCTCCTACAATGAGCAGTTCTTC. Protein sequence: CASSPHLAGDVGSYNEQFF.

The CDR3 here is CASAGTGGRETQYF. The CDR3 coding sequence is TGTGCTAGTGCCGGGACAGGGGGCCGGGAGACCCAGTACTTC. This chain joins TRBV12-5 and TRBJ2-5, with 12 positions matching TRBD1. This CDR3 has 14 amino acids. V lost 7 bases and J lost 5; bases outside the gene matches: 5. In germline, CDR1 is LGHNT, CDR2 FRNRAP.

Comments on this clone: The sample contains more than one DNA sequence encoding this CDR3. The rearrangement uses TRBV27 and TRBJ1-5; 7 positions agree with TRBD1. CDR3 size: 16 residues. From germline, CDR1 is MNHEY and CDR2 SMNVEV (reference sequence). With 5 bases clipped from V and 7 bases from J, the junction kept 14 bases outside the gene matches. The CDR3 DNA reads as TGTGCCAGCAGTAGGGACTCGACAGGGTTTGGACAGCCCCAGCATTTT. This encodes CASSRDSTGFGQPQHF.

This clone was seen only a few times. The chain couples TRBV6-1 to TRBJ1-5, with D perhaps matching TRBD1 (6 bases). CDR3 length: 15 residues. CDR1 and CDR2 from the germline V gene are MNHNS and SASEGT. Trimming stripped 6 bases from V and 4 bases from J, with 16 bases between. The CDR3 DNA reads TGTGCCAGCAGCCCAACAGGGACGATAAATCAGCCCCAGCATTTT. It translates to CASSPTGTINQPQHF.

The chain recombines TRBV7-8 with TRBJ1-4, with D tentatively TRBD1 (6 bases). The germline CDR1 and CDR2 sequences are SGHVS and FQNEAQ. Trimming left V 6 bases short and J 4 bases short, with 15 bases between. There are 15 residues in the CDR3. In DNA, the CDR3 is TGTGCCAGCAGTAAGAAACAGGGATTTAATGAAAAACTGTTTTTT. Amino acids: CASSKKQGFNEKLFF.